The 8 T cell receptor beta chains in this list originate from one sample, sequenced in a study of blood T cell repertoires in COVID-19. Generated by immunoSEQ multiplex PCR, the TCRdb table keeps only in-frame clones and is missing some. This sample carries about 120,000 clones, approximately 84% of them seen once, and the ten largest clones take around 7.5%. The source material was peripheral blood. The receptors were sampled from a man aged 70-80 years with active or convalescent COVID-19.

The J gene is TRBJ2-5, the V gene TRBV6-5; 9 nucleotides line up with TRBD1. The germline gives CDR1 MNHEY, CDR2 SVGAGI. This CDR3 has 15 residues. The V and J ends lost 8 bases and 4 bases, in that order; junction bases with no gene match: 11. The CDR3 loop is CASLLGGTGRETQYF. The CDR3 region has the DNA TGTGCCAGCCTATTGGGAGGGACAGGGCGAGAGACCCAGTACTTC.

The chain carries TRBV28 and TRBJ1-5; the match to TRBD1 covers 9 bases. This CDR3 is built from 15 residues. CDR1 is MDHEN and CDR2 is SYDVKM in the germline V gene. Unmatched junction bases numbered 8, after V lost 5 bases and J lost 6 bases. CDR3 DNA sequence: TGTGCCAGCAGTGGAACCGGGACAGGGAGTCAGCCCCAGCATTTT. It codes for CASSGTGTGSQPQHF.

This clone came up a few times. The rearrangement links TRBV5-1 to TRBJ1-1, with a weak D call TRBD1 (5 bases). Trimming took off 9 bases at V and 1 base at J, with 13 bases between the two ends. Germline V lookup: CDR1 SGHRS, CDR2 YFSETQ. This CDR3 has 13 amino acids. The CDR3 sequence: CATSADTNTEAFF. The CDR3 region has the DNA TGCGCCACCTCCGCGGACACGAACACTGAAGCTTTCTTT.

V gene TRBV7-2 combines with J gene TRBJ1-1, with D unresolved. Germline V gene sequence: CDR1 SGHTA, CDR2 FQGNSA. The CDR3 is 13 amino acids. V was cut by 2 bases and J by 1 base, with 5 bases left in between. The CDR3 DNA sequence: TGTGCCAGCAGCTTATCCCAGAACACTGAAGCTTTCTTT. This encodes CASSLSQNTEAFF.

The chain joins TRBV19 to TRBJ2-2; no definite D call. Germline V gene lookup returns CDR1 LNHDA and CDR2 SQIVND (reference sequence). V was clipped by 5 bases and J by 8 bases, with 15 bases between them. This CDR3 spans 14 amino acids. The CDR3 nucleotides are TGTGCCAGTAGTTGGCTCAGTGGGCTAGGGGAGCTGTTTTTT. Translated: CASSWLSGLGELFF.

This clone was picked up a small number of times. CDR3 coding DNA: TGTGCCAGTAGTGGGCTAGCAGACACAGATACGCAGTATTTT. This translates into CASSGLADTDTQYF. The rearrangement uses TRBV19 and TRBJ2-3; perhaps TRBD2 as D (5 bases). This CDR3 has 14 amino acids. Trimming stripped 5 bases from V and 2 bases from J, with 11 bases between. Germline values: CDR1 LNHDA, CDR2 SQIVND (reference sequence).

The rearrangement links TRBV3-1 (or the pseudogene TRBV3-2) to TRBJ2-7; a possible D gene is TRBD1 (6 bases). The CDR3 spans 13 residues. Germline V gene sequence: CDR1 LGHDT, CDR2 YNNKEL (reference sequence). V dropped 5 bases and J dropped 1 base, with 9 bases sitting between them. DNA of the CDR3: TGTGCCAGCAGCAGGGACACTTCCTACGAGCAGTACTTC. Protein: CASSRDTSYEQYF.

This clone was detected only once. The chain links TRBV2 to TRBJ1-2; 9 bases map to TRBD1. The CDR3 runs to 15 residues. Germline loops: CDR1 SNHLY, CDR2 FYNNEI. Germline trimming cut 0 bases from V and 7 bases from J; bases unmatched to any gene: 6. DNA of the CDR3: TGTGCCAGCAGTGAAGCGCTGGGGACAGGGACTGGCTACACCTTC. Protein product: CASSEALGTGTGYTF.